The present T cell receptor (beta chain) was sequenced within a study of OX40 agonist ivuxolimab in advanced cancers. Background on the whole study: The costimulatory receptor OX40 (CD134) was targeted by ivuxolimab, a fully human IgG2 agonistic monoclonal antibody. Patients were allowed to have had prior anti-PD-1, anti-PD-L1 or anti-CTLA-4 therapy, and around two fifths of the dose-escalation patients had been treated with checkpoint inhibitors. A male proportion of about 79% and a mean age of roughly 58 years, ranging from about 20 to 79, were recorded for the dose-escalation cohort. Intravenous ivuxolimab was administered to patients every 2 weeks at six dose levels: 0.01, 0.1, 0.3, 1.5, 3 and 10 mg/kg. Among the approximately 50 dose-escalation patients, some 19 had hepatocellular carcinoma, around 15 melanoma, 9 renal cell carcinoma and 9 head and neck cancer. Three dose-escalation patients achieved partial responses, one with hepatocellular carcinoma and two with cutaneous melanoma. The purpose of peripheral TCRbeta sequencing was to test whether ivuxolimab changed TCR sequence diversity and led to clonal T-cell expansion. The paper covers the monotherapy dose-escalation part of the phase I ivuxolimab trial, which included N = 52 patients.

The paper's findings and limits, for the study overall: After ivuxolimab, expanded clones were on average more numerous among CD8+ T cells than among CD4+ T cells. Clonal expansion of both CD4+ and CD8+ blood T cells was observed from baseline to week 6 at doses 0.1 to 3.0 mg/kg. The antigen specificity of the peripheral T cells that underwent clonal expansion was not determined. Low levels of normalized T-cell clonal expansion were also seen in some nonresponding patients. In partial responders in the 0.1-3.0 mg/kg groups, normalized peripheral clonal expansion was found to be among the lowest, especially among CD8+ T cells.

CDR1 and CDR2, per the germline V gene, are MNHNS and SASEGT. CDR3 length: 14 amino acids, cysteine to phenylalanine. Of all the DNA, just the CDR3 is kept, 42 bases in frame from base 1. V loses 6 bases, J loses 0 bases, and the germline ends lie 9 bases apart. Notes on this clone: Which antigen it targets is not known. No qualities accompany the bases; no much larger clone lies one base away.

For sequencing of the TCRbeta CDR3 region, genomic DNA was extracted from the sorted cells. The immunoSEQ Assay was used to sequence the TCRbeta CDR3 regions. Imported from immuneACCESS, the table was reduced by TCRdb to in-frame sequences with V and J called. These copies leave out some clones; in studies compared against another copy, an unresolved V gene accounts for under half, and the cause of the remainder is not known. The sample has about 50,000 clones on record, roughly 89% of them singletons. The ten largest clones represent more than 5% of the sample. The trial excluded patients who had a history of autoimmune disease or who were on systemic immunosuppression. Peripheral blood for TCR sequencing was collected from all dose cohorts at baseline, on cycle 4 day 1, and on cycle 7 day 1. Samples were obtained from an open-label, multicenter, first-in-human phase I dose-escalation trial of ivuxolimab. Adults with locally advanced or metastatic melanoma, renal cell, hepatocellular, or head and neck squamous cell carcinoma were enrolled in the trial. Before TCR sequencing, CD4+ and CD8+ T cells were separately sorted from peripheral blood.

The receptor comes from an adult with an advanced solid tumor such as melanoma, head and neck, liver or kidney cancer. The chain joins TRBV6-1 to TRBJ1-5; a confident D gene designation cannot be given. This specimen was CD4+ or CD8+ T cells sorted from blood, taken in a trial of the OX40 agonist ivuxolimab. The nucleotide sequence reads as follows: TGTGCCAGCAGGAACGTGGTTAGCAATCAGCCCCAGCATTTT. Its amino acids are CASRNVVSNQPQHF.